This T cell receptor (beta chain) appears in the sequencing data of a study of T cells in Graves' hyperthyroidism and ophthalmopathy. Study observations and caveats: Most expanded thyroid clonotypes above 0.001 also appeared in blood. From stable hyperthyroidism, ophthalmopathy was separated by a 13 V-J model.

On this clonotype itself: Its antigen is unknown.

TCR beta CDR3 sequences were amplified from RNA transcripts. Initially, a first-round RT-PCR of the TCR CDR3 employed the HTBI primer set. TCRdb re-analysed the multiplex PCR reads in MiXCR, keeping a single row per CDR3 protein. Here the sample spans around 450,000 distinct CDR3 sequences, approximately 14% being singletons. The hyperthyroidism patients had all been newly diagnosed, and their disease duration was under 2 months. Their ages ranged from 18 to 65 years. Sequencing was done on a sample of blood. The receptor's source is a woman aged 18-30 years with Graves' hyperthyroidism.

The CDR3 region has the DNA TGCGCCAGCAGCCAGAGAGGACGGATCCCAACTAATGAAAAACTGTTTTTT. Translation: CASSQRGRIPTNEKLFF. This chain joins TRBV4-1 and TRBJ1-4; D unresolved. From germline, CDR1 is MGHRA and CDR2 YSYEKL. V lost 3 bases, J lost 0 bases, and 14 bases lay in between. The CDR3 has 17 amino acids.